A selection of T cell receptor beta chains follows, all from one sample in a study of blood T cell repertoires in COVID-19. Measured with immunoSEQ multiplex PCR; TCRdb has only the in-frame clones, and not every one. Among roughly 200,000 clones listed, approximately 86% were seen once. Material: PBMCs or T cells enriched from blood (not recorded which). These receptors all stem from a woman between 40 and 55 years old with acute COVID-19. CDR3s include the opening cysteine and the closing phenylalanine or tryptophan. Fields, in order: D gene, J gene, V gene, clone size, CDR3 DNA, CDR3 protein. The D gene is left open where the match is weak. Clone size is stated in some rows and not others, as once, few, many or a class when expanded.

>.|TRBJ1-6|TRBV28|.
TGTGCCAGCACGGTGGCGGATAATTCACCCCTCCACTTT
CASTVADNSPLHF
>.|TRBJ2-3|TRBV2|.
TGTGCCAGCAGCAGAGGGCCTAGCACAGATACGCAGTATTTT
CASSRGPSTDTQYF
>TRBD1|TRBJ1-1|TRBV10-1|.
TGCGCCAGCAGTGGAGAGCGGACAGGGACAAGGACTGAAGCTTTCTTT
CASSGERTGTRTEAFF
>TRBD1|TRBJ2-5|TRBV5-4|.
TGTGCCAGCAGCTTGGCCGGTCGGACAGGAAGGGAGACCCAGTACTTC
CASSLAGRTGRETQYF
>.|TRBJ1-1|TRBV10-3|.
TGTGCCATCAGTGAGTCGATTGGAGGGGCCTTCACTGAAGCTTTCTTT
CAISESIGGAFTEAFF
>TRBD1|TRBJ1-1|TRBV11-3|.
TGTGCCAGCAGCTTAGGGGAGGGACAGGGTTGGACTGAAGCTTTCTTT
CASSLGEGQGWTEAFF
>TRBD2|TRBJ2-1|TRBV6-4|.
TGTGCCAGCAGTGGCCGACTAGCGGGAGGCCCGAGCTCCTACAATGAGCAGTTCTTC
CASSGRLAGGPSSYNEQFF
>TRBD1|TRBJ2-7|TRBV18|.
TGTGCCAGCTCACCATTCCAGGGACAGCCCTACGAGCAGTACTTC
CASSPFQGQPYEQYF
>TRBD1|TRBJ2-6|TRBV28|.
TGTGCCAGCAGTAAGCCGGGACAGGGCTTGGGGGCCAACGTCCTGACTTTC
CASSKPGQGLGANVLTF
>.|TRBJ2-1|TRBV4-3|.
TGCGCCAGCAGCCAAGATAGCCTAGCACCGAGCTCCTACAATGAGCAGTTCTTC
CASSQDSLAPSSYNEQFF
>.|TRBJ1-1|TRBV7-8|.
TGTGCCAGCAGCTTACGGGATGGCACTGAAGCTTTCTTT
CASSLRDGTEAFF
>.|TRBJ2-5|TRBV7-2|once
TGTGCCAGCAGCTTAGTGGCAGAAATAGAGACCCAGTACTTC
CASSLVAEIETQYF
>.|TRBJ1-1|TRBV27|few
TGTGCCAGCGGGGCAGGAGTGATGAACACTGAAGCTTTCTTT
CASGAGVMNTEAFF
>.|TRBJ2-1|TRBV11-3|.
TGTGCCAGCAGCTTATCGGGCGGGCCCAGCTCCTACAATGAGCAGTTCTTC
CASSLSGGPSSYNEQFF